This entry features one T cell receptor (beta chain) sequence. Its specificity is not known. Germline V gene lookup returns CDR1 SGDLS and CDR2 YYNGEE. The CDR3 is made up of 15 amino acids. V dropped 0 bases and J dropped 1 base, with 10 bases sitting between them. The sample belongs to a study of cytomegalovirus exposure and HLA in healthy donors. Study conclusions and caveats: In vitro, a few CMV-associated chains proved specific for CMV antigens.

Sequenced by immunoSEQ multiplex PCR; TCRdb stores in-frame clones only, minus some. The sample consists of about 200,000 clones, roughly 88% of them appearing once. This sequence joins TRBV9 and TRBJ1-2; D possibly corresponds to TRBD1 (6 bases). Sequenced input: PBMCs. This clonotype was sampled from a young woman in good health and CMV-seronegative. The CDR3 region has the DNA TGTGCCAGCAGCGTAGATGCAGGGGTTAACTATGGCTACACCTTC. Protein product: CASSVDAGVNYGYTF.